This T cell receptor (beta chain) derives from a study of preoperative IRX-2 immunotherapy in early breast cancer. TCRdb's copy holds only in-frame clones and misses some; the assay was immunoSEQ multiplex PCR. The repertoire consists of about 3,500 clones, with 80% occurring once and the leading ten covering 5.8%. Germline values: CDR1 SGHRS, CDR2 YFSETQ. Trimming cost V 6 bases and J 6 bases, with 19 bases left between them. The CDR3 spans 14 residues. Sample treatment: preoperative locoregional IRX-2 cytokine immunotherapy. Samples came from a phase Ib trial of preoperative locoregional IRX-2 cytokine immunotherapy.

Sample: tumor tissue, taken before IRX-2 immunotherapy. This receptor was obtained from a human donor with breast cancer. The chain has TRBV5-1 and TRBJ2-7; D not certain. The DNA of the CDR3 is TGCGCCAGCAAAGTAGAAAGTATCGTGAGCGAGCAGTACTTC. As protein: CASKVESIVSEQYF. The variable domain in full, completed from reference TRBV5-1 and TRBJ2-7, reads KAGVTQTPRYLIKTRGQQVTLSCSPISGHRSVSWYQQTPGQGLQFLFEYFSETQRNKGNFPGRFSGRQFSNSRSEMNVSTLELGDSALYLCASKVESIVSEQYFGPGTRLTVT.